The 10 T cell receptor beta chains below come from one sample, sequenced in a study of T-cell memory formation after mild COVID-19. TCRdb re-derived calls from the 5' RACE reads in MiXCR, one entry per CDR3 protein. The sample contains approximately 260,000 distinct CDR3 sequences, about a sixth of which appear only once. Material: PBMCs or a T cell subset sorted from them (not recorded which). These receptors came from a man between 18 and 35 years old who had mild COVID-19 (a few samples of this study predate the infection). Cell type and time point are not known.

This clonotype came up a few times. J is TRBJ1-5 and V is TRBV19, with TRBD1 as a possible D gene (6 bases). This CDR3 contains 14 residues. Germline CDR1 LNHDA, CDR2 SQIVND (reference sequence). V gave up 5 bases and J gave up 9 bases, with 17 bases separating them. The CDR3 reads CASSLTGAHGPQHF. The CDR3 DNA sequence: TGTGCCAGTAGTTTGACAGGTGCTCACGGGCCCCAGCATTTT.

The chain has TRBV7-2 and TRBJ1-1, with D uncertain. Trimming shortened V by 5 bases and J by 1 base, and 8 bases separated the two germline ends. Looked up from germline, CDR1 is SGHTA and CDR2 is FQGNSA. The CDR3 covers 13 residues. The CDR3 DNA follows: TGTGCCAGCAGCAGGACCCCGAACACTGAAGCTTTCTTT. It yields the protein CASSRTPNTEAFF.

This clonotype was recorded at least ten times. The chain joins TRBV6-5 to TRBJ2-7, with TRBD2 matching 7 bases. CDR3 length equals 13 residues. V gave up 0 bases and J gave up 4 bases; unmatched junction bases: 0. The germline V gene encodes CDR1 MNHEY and CDR2 SVGAGI. CDR3 sequence reads: CASSYSRGYEQYV. As DNA, the CDR3 is TGTGCCAGCAGTTACTCGCGGGGGTACGAGCAGTACGTC.

The chain links TRBV27 to TRBJ2-2; D perhaps matches TRBD2 (7 bases). Trimming stripped 3 bases from V and 4 bases from J, with 21 bases between. Germline V gene data show CDR1 as MNHEY and CDR2 as SMNVEV (reference sequence). CDR3 length: 18 amino acids. CDR3 nucleotides: TGTGCCAGCAGTTTTCAAGCGGGGACACTGGGGTTCACCGGGGAGCTGTTTTTT. It encodes CASSFQAGTLGFTGELFF.

This clonotype occurred a few times. The chain employs TRBV29-1 and TRBJ2-3, with D maybe TRBD2 (5 bases). Germline CDR1 and CDR2: SQVTM and ANQGSEA. This CDR3 region has 12 residues. V was pared by 4 bases and J by 2 bases, with 7 bases between. The CDR3 is CSVGEFTDTQYF. Written as DNA, the CDR3 is TGCAGCGTTGGGGAGTTCACAGATACGCAGTATTTT.

This clonotype was seen more than once but under ten times. The CDR3 DNA follows: TGTGCCAGCTCACCAAAGGTCGGCGGGGAGAACACTGAAGCTTTCTTT. It encodes CASSPKVGGENTEAFF. V and J are TRBV18 and TRBJ1-1; D is unclear. The V gene lost 2 bases and the J gene lost 1 base, with 14 bases spanning the gap. This CDR3 contains 16 residues. In germline, CDR1 is KGHSH, CDR2 LQKENI.

The sample holds many counts of this clonotype. J is TRBJ2-1 and V is TRBV5-1; 9 positions match TRBD2. The germline gives CDR1 SGHRS, CDR2 YFSETQ. J was trimmed by 2 bases and V by 0 bases; bases with no gene match: 3. CDR3 length: 16 residues. The CDR3 region has the DNA TGCGCCAGCAGCTTGGGTAGCGGGGGTACCTACAATGAGCAGTTCTTC. Protein: CASSLGSGGTYNEQFF.

The V and J genes are TRBV7-8 and TRBJ2-5; D is undetermined. V lost 1 base and J lost 4, with 16 bases in between. The CDR3 contains 16 residues. The germline V gene has CDR1 SGHVS and CDR2 FQNEAQ. CDR3 region: CASSLVRSLPGETQYF. DNA of the CDR3: TGTGCCAGCAGCTTAGTGAGGAGCCTACCCGGAGAGACCCAGTACTTC.

This clonotype showed up just a few times. This chain uses TRBV29-1 with TRBJ1-2; D unclear. Germline V gives CDR1 SQVTM, CDR2 ANQGSEA. The CDR3 consists of 13 residues. Trimming left V 4 bases short and J 9 bases short, with 18 bases between. CDR3: CSVAAPLISSYTF. The CDR3, as DNA: TGCAGCGTTGCCGCCCCGCTAATTAGCAGCTACACCTTC.

This clonotype was counted ten times or more. The rearrangement uses TRBV5-1 and TRBJ2-6; a possible D gene is TRBD1 (5 bases). This CDR3 is built from 17 residues. Per the germline V gene, CDR1 is SGHRS and CDR2 is YFSETQ. Trimming took 1 base from V and 4 from J, leaving 15 bases between them. The CDR3 nucleotides are TGCGCCAGCAGCTTGCGTAGTACAGGATTAGGGGCCAACGTCCTGACTTTC. Amino acid sequence: CASSLRSTGLGANVLTF.